This passage covers 15 T cell receptor beta chains from one sample sequenced in a study of low-dose radiotherapy and immunotherapy resistance in tumors. First-strand cDNA relied on TRAV- and TRBV-specific primers spanning alpha and beta chains. With a V-primer adapter and a constant-region primer, TCRs were amplified for roughly 20 PCR cycles. TCRdb passed the reads through MiXCR, listing each CDR3 protein once. Here the sample spans under 95,000 distinct CDR3 sequences, 18% being singletons. Time point here: before trial treatment. Specimen: PBMCs, collected before treatment. All receptors come from a male donor with prostate cancer.

Turning to this clonotype: A clone one base away is much larger, so this may be a read error. The gene calls are TRBV20-1 and TRBJ2-1; the D gene is possibly TRBD1 (6 bases). Germline loops: CDR1 DFQATT, CDR2 SNEGSKA (reference sequence). This CDR3 spans 13 amino acids. Trimming took 6 bases from V and 10 from J, leaving 19 bases between them. In DNA form, the CDR3 reads TGCAGTGCATCCGACAGGACCCCCTACGAGCAGTTCTTC. Its protein is CSASDRTPYEQFF.

There are many counts of this clonotype. V and J are TRBV2 and TRBJ2-5, with no clear D. Trimming stripped 1 base from V and 3 bases from J, with 6 bases between. Germline values: CDR1 SNHLY, CDR2 FYNNEI. There are 13 residues in the CDR3. The CDR3 region has the DNA TGTGCCAGCAGTGAAGGAGAGGAAGAGACCCAGTACTTC. As protein: CASSEGEEETQYF.

This clonotype was counted ten times or more. The rearrangement joins TRBV12-3 or TRBV12-4 to TRBJ2-2, with D possibly being TRBD1 or TRBD2 (6 bases each). The ends were cut back, 7 bases at V and 5 bases at J, with 20 bases in the middle. The CDR3 consists of 16 residues. The chain's CDR3 is CASIPARGLGTGELFF. The CDR3 coding sequence is TGTGCCAGCATCCCCGCTCGGGGGCTAGGAACCGGGGAGCTGTTTTTT.

Many counts were recorded for this clonotype. The V and J genes are TRBV12-3 or TRBV12-4 and TRBJ2-3; D ambiguous. CDR3 length: 15 residues. The V and J ends lost 3 bases and 0 bases respectively, with 10 bases between them. Here the CDR3 reads CASSFERTSTDTQYF. The DNA for the CDR3 is TGTGCCAGCAGTTTCGAGCGAACGAGCACAGATACGCAGTATTTT.

This clonotype was seen many times. A read error may produce the germline difference seen at one junction end. The chain links TRBV12-3 or TRBV12-4 to TRBJ1-1, with D unclear. The CDR3 runs to 15 residues. The CDR3 loop is CASSYVASMNAEAFF. The CDR3 nucleotides are TGTGCCAGCAGCTACGTAGCCTCTATGAACGCTGAAGCTTTCTTT.

This clonotype was detected ten times or more. The chain couples TRBV7-2 to TRBJ2-7; TRBD1 agrees at 11 bases. Germline loops: CDR1 SGHTA, CDR2 FQGNSA. The CDR3 has 16 residues. V was pared by 0 bases and J by 3 bases, with 4 bases of the junction left unmatched. In DNA form, the CDR3 reads TGTGCCAGCAGCTTAGCGCAGGGGACAGGGGGCTACGAGCAGTACTTC. It translates to CASSLAQGTGGYEQYF.

Turning to this clonotype: This likely traces to a read error, being one base from a far larger clone. The chain carries TRBV13 and TRBJ2-3, with TRBD2 identical over 7 bases. The CDR3 length is 15 residues. The germline V gene has CDR1 PRHDT and CDR2 FYEKMQ (reference sequence). The J segment lost 6 bases and the V segment lost 8 bases, leaving 14 bases of the junction unmatched. The CDR3 loop is CASVTSSGMVDTQYF. The CDR3 nucleotides read TGTGCCAGCGTGACCTCTAGCGGCATGGTGGATACGCAGTATTTT.

This clonotype was seen at least ten times. This chain links TRBV15 with TRBJ2-2, with 7 positions matching TRBD1. CDR1 is LNHNV and CDR2 is YYDKDF in the germline V gene (reference sequence). The CDR3 runs 14 residues. V shed 0 bases, J shed 8 bases, and the junction held 3 bases outside the gene matches. CDR3 loop: CATSREQGIGELFF. CDR3 in DNA: TGTGCCACCAGCAGAGAACAGGGGATAGGGGAGCTGTTTTTT.

This chain joins TRBV2 and TRBJ2-7; D call uncertain. This CDR3 has 12 amino acids. Deletions cut 5 bases from V and 8 bases from J, with 13 bases between. Germline CDR1 reads SNHLY; CDR2 reads FYNNEI. The CDR3 sequence: CASSPMIAKQYF. The DNA for the CDR3 is TGTGCCAGCAGTCCTATGATTGCCAAGCAGTACTTC.

Of note for this clonotype: The likely explanation is a read error, given a far larger clone one base away. The chain has TRBV14 and TRBJ2-7; D possibly corresponds to TRBD1 (5 bases). The ends were cut back, 5 bases at V and 7 bases at J, with 15 bases in the middle. This CDR3 is built from 13 residues. Germline V gene sequence: CDR1 SGHDN, CDR2 FVKESK. CDR3 residues: CASSFAGSGEQYF. The CDR3 nucleotides are TGTGCCAGCAGCTTCGCAGGGTCGGGTGAGCAGTACTTC.

This clonotype was recorded many times. This sequence joins TRBV29-1 and TRBJ2-3, with D perhaps assigned TRBD1 or TRBD2 (5 bases each). Germline loops: CDR1 SQVTM, CDR2 ANQGSEA. This CDR3 has 17 residues. Trimming removed 0 bases from V and 0 bases from J, with 16 bases in between. The CDR3 is CSVEDRGLHRSTDTQYF. As DNA, the CDR3 is TGCAGCGTTGAAGATCGAGGGCTGCACAGGAGCACAGATACGCAGTATTTT.

This clonotype was seen many times. The V gene is TRBV12-3 or TRBV12-4, the J gene TRBJ2-3; tentative D call: TRBD2 (5 bases). The CDR3 has 13 residues. V lost 5 bases and J 1 base, leaving 7 bases between the germline ends. This CDR3 is CASSEGRTDTQYF. The CDR3 DNA sequence: TGTGCCAGCAGTGAGGGCCGCACAGATACGCAGTATTTT.

The V call is TRBV18, the J call TRBJ2-7; unclear D gene. V lost 1 base and J 3 bases, leaving 10 bases between the germline ends. CDR1 and CDR2 from the germline V gene are KGHSH and LQKENI. The CDR3 spans 14 residues. CDR3 in amino acids: CASSPRHTDYEQYF. CDR3 DNA: TGTGCCAGCTCACCACGCCACACTGACTACGAGCAGTACTTC.

This clonotype was seen repeatedly, ten times or more. CDR3 sequence reads: CASSNREGGNTIYF. The CDR3 DNA follows: TGTGCCAGCAGCAACAGAGAAGGTGGAAACACCATATATTTT. The rearrangement joins TRBV7-2 to TRBJ1-3, with no clear D. V lost 5 bases and J 3 bases, leaving 11 bases between the germline ends. CDR1 SGHTA and CDR2 FQGNSA come from the germline V gene. CDR3 length equals 14 residues.

This clonotype was detected many times. The chain employs TRBV19 and TRBJ2-1, with D tentatively TRBD2 (6 bases). The germline CDR1 and CDR2 sequences are LNHDA and SQIVND (reference sequence). This CDR3 is 15 amino acids long. Between the trimmed V and J ends, which lost 3 bases and 10 bases, there was a span of 19 bases. The CDR3 sequence: CASSMGSGPHGEQFF. The CDR3 nucleotides read TGTGCCAGTAGTATGGGGAGCGGGCCCCACGGGGAGCAGTTCTTC.